The 20 T cell receptor beta chains below were found in one sample sequenced in a study of T cell repertoires in cytomegalovirus infection. Antigen specificity for these receptors is unknown. Each CDR3 protein is one row after TCRdb ran MiXCR on the reads. In the table there are 700,000 to 850,000 distinct CDR3 sequences, about 30% of which are singletons. Specimen: cultured CD8+ T cells from PBMCs, collected from culture after CMV antigen stimulation. These receptors were obtained from a human donor in good health (CMV status not recorded). Some clones in this sample may be carry-over from other donors' samples.

There are many counts of this clonotype. The CDR3: CASSWTEATNEKLFF. The CDR3, as DNA: TGTGCCAGCAGCTGGACGGAGGCAACTAATGAAAAACTGTTTTTT. The J gene is TRBJ1-4, the V gene TRBV7-2; D remains unclear. With 4 bases removed from V and 0 bases from J, the gap between germline ends came to 9 bases. This CDR3 is 15 amino acids long. CDR1 is SGHTA, CDR2 FQGNSA, per germline.

This clonotype has at least ten counts. The rearrangement joins TRBV7-2 to TRBJ2-7; D could derive from TRBD1 or TRBD2 (5 bases each). The V gene lost 5 bases and the J gene lost 6 bases, with 17 bases spanning the gap. Germline V gene data show CDR1 as SGHTA and CDR2 as FQGNSA. The CDR3 length is 14 residues. The CDR3 DNA reads as TGTGCCAGCAGCCAAATGGGGGAAGCGGTCGAGCAGTACTTC. Translated, it gives CASSQMGEAVEQYF.

This rearrangement joins TRBV12-5 to TRBJ2-2, with D possibly matching TRBD2 (5 bases). There are 16 residues in the CDR3. V was clipped by 1 base and J by 5 bases, with 14 bases between them. Germline CDR1 reads LGHNT; CDR2 reads FRNRAP. The CDR3 here is CASGLAERLKTGELFF. CDR3 coding DNA: TGTGCTAGTGGTTTGGCCGAGCGGTTGAAGACCGGGGAGCTGTTTTTT.

This clonotype was seen a single time. V usage is TRBV29-1 and J usage is TRBJ1-4; D unresolved. CDR3 size: 11 residues. Germline CDR1 SQVTM, CDR2 ANQGSEA. V was cut by 5 bases and J by 8 bases, with 9 bases left in between. Written as DNA, the CDR3 is TGCAGCGTTACAGACGGGGAAAAACTGTTTTTT. Translated: CSVTDGEKLFF.

The chain links TRBV7-9 to TRBJ1-2, with D unresolved. The germline gives CDR1 SEHNR, CDR2 FQNEAQ (reference sequence). The CDR3 length is 15 residues. V lost 5 bases and J 5 bases, leaving 18 bases between the germline ends. The CDR3 loop reads CASSKVGAPTYGYTF. The CDR3 region has the DNA TGTGCCAGCAGCAAAGTAGGCGCACCGACTTATGGCTACACCTTC.

This clonotype was detected many times. The V and J genes are TRBV7-2 and TRBJ2-5; 10 nucleotides agree with TRBD2. With 2 bases clipped from V and 5 bases from J, the junction kept 8 bases outside the gene matches. In germline, CDR1 is SGHTA, CDR2 FQGNSA. The CDR3 totals 16 residues. The CDR3 coding sequence is TGTGCCAGCAGCTTACCCAGCGGGGGGGCGGATGAGACCCAGTACTTC. Amino acids: CASSLPSGGADETQYF.

The chain combines TRBV11-2 with TRBJ2-1; TRBD2 aligns across 10 bases. Trimming at V came to 5 bases and at J to 4 bases, leaving 8 bases not matched to a gene. The CDR3 totals 16 residues. Germline CDR1 is SGHAT and CDR2 is FQNNGV. CDR3 amino acids: CASSPWTSGTYNEQFF. The CDR3 bases are TGTGCCAGCAGCCCCTGGACTAGCGGAACATACAATGAGCAGTTCTTC.

The V and J genes are TRBV6-2 or TRBV6-3 and TRBJ2-3, with TRBD2 identical over 8 bases. There are 16 residues in the CDR3. CDR1 is MNHEY and CDR2 is SVGEGT in the germline V gene. After removal of 2 bases from V and 7 bases from J, the junction contained 11 bases not matched to a gene. The CDR3 spells CASSYPQRERGYTQYF. The CDR3 region has the DNA TGTGCCAGCAGTTACCCCCAGCGGGAGAGGGGTTATACGCAGTATTTT.

The chain has TRBV6-1 and TRBJ1-5; no reliable D call. Germline CDR1 is MNHNS and CDR2 is SASEGT. CDR3 size: 16 residues. The V and J ends lost 2 bases and 2 bases respectively, with 13 bases between them. The CDR3 region is CASSEPAGSRNQPQHF. The CDR3 DNA is TGTGCCAGCAGTGAACCCGCCGGAAGTCGCAATCAGCCCCAGCATTTT.

This chain links TRBV10-3 with TRBJ2-6; possible D gene TRBD2, 6 bases. V was clipped by 3 bases and J by 1 base, with 16 bases between them. The CDR3 covers 18 residues. Per germline, CDR1 ENHRY and CDR2 SYGVKD. The CDR3 nucleotides read TGTGCCATCAGTGAAATGCTGACTAGTGAGTCTGGGGCCAACGTCCTGACTTTC. This translates into CAISEMLTSESGANVLTF.

This clonotype was seen only a few times. This sequence joins TRBV7-6 and TRBJ2-3; 9 nucleotides match TRBD1. The CDR3 totals 16 residues. V lost 5 bases and J lost 1; bases outside the gene matches: 7. Germline assignment: CDR1 SGHVS and CDR2 FNYEAQ. CDR3 coding DNA: TGTGCCAGCAGCCTCAGGACAGGGGAAGGCACAGATACGCAGTATTTT. It codes for CASSLRTGEGTDTQYF.

About this clonotype itself: At one end, the junction sequence differs from germline, possibly due to a read error. This chain joins TRBV7-9 and TRBJ1-5; 7 bases agree with TRBD1. The germline gives CDR1 SEHNR, CDR2 FQNEAQ (reference sequence). CDR3 length equals 17 residues. CDR3 sequence: CASSLDGRDRLNQSQHF. The DNA of the CDR3 is TGTGCCAGCAGCTTAGATGGGCGGGACAGACTCAATCAGTCCCAGCATTTT.

In its sample, this clonotype was seen many times. This chain links TRBV7-2 with TRBJ2-7, with no clear D. CDR1 SGHTA and CDR2 FQGNSA come from the germline V gene. This CDR3 is built from 15 residues. The germline V and J ends were trimmed by 1 base and 2 bases, with 12 bases remaining between them. CDR3 nucleotide sequence: TGTGCCAGCAGCTTAGTACTGGGATCCACCTACGAGCAGTACGTC. The encoded protein is CASSLVLGSTYEQYV.

Remarks on this clonotype: Its ends do not fully match the called genes, so a read error is possible. The chain employs TRBV4-1 and TRBJ1-2; D gene unclear. CDR1 MGHRA and CDR2 YSYEKL come from the germline V gene. The CDR3 sequence is 11 residues long. The CDR3 sequence: CASSQATAYTF. Written as DNA, the CDR3 is TGTGCCAGCAGCCAAGCCACCGCCTACACCTTC.

This clonotype came up a few times. This chain links TRBV19 with TRBJ2-3; 13 bases are shared with TRBD2. With V trimmed by 4 bases and J by 13 bases, 5 bases remained unmatched. The V gene's germline CDR1 is LNHDA and CDR2 SQIVND (reference sequence). The CDR3 loop spans 13 amino acids. CDR3 sequence reads: CASSTGLAGAKYF. Written as DNA, the CDR3 is TGTGCCAGTAGTACCGGACTAGCGGGGGCCAAGTATTTT.

The chain recombines TRBV5-1 with TRBJ2-1; tentative D call: TRBD2 (7 bases). Germline V gene sequence: CDR1 SGHRS, CDR2 YFSETQ. This CDR3 region has 13 residues. V lost 4 bases, J lost 7 bases, and 12 bases lay in between. The CDR3 DNA reads TGCGCCAGCAGCCTGCGGGGGCGGAATGAGCAGTTCTTC. It yields the protein CASSLRGRNEQFF. The whole variable domain, filled in from reference TRBV5-1 and TRBJ2-1, reads KAGVTQTPRYLIKTRGQQVTLSCSPISGHRSVSWYQQTPGQGLQFLFEYFSETQRNKGNFPGRFSGRQFSNSRSEMNVSTLELGDSALYLCASSLRGRNEQFFGPGTRLTVL.

V usage is TRBV6-6 and J usage is TRBJ2-3, with 9 bases identical to TRBD2. Germline V gene lookup returns CDR1 MNHNY and CDR2 SVGAGI (reference sequence). Trimming removed 2 bases from V and 7 bases from J; junction bases left unmatched: 13. This CDR3 comprises 17 residues. CDR3 region: CASSYLRGGGAKNTQYF. The DNA of the CDR3 is TGTGCCAGCAGTTACCTCAGGGGCGGGGGGGCGAAAAATACGCAGTATTTT.

The genes are TRBV20-1 and TRBJ2-3, with D possibly being TRBD1 or TRBD2 (5 bases each). The CDR3 is made up of 18 amino acids. V was cut by 0 bases and J by 2 bases, with 21 bases left in between. Looked up from germline, CDR1 is DFQATT and CDR2 is SNEGSKA (reference sequence). CDR3 sequence (DNA): TGCAGTGCTAGAGATCCCCGGGGCCGATCAAAAATCACAGATACGCAGTATTTT. It encodes CSARDPRGRSKITDTQYF.

This chain links TRBV11-1 with TRBJ1-1, with no clear D. Germline V gene data show CDR1 as SGHAT and CDR2 as FQDESV (reference sequence). The CDR3 runs to 14 residues. Trimming took 5 bases from V and 1 from J, leaving 11 bases between them. CDR3 loop: CASSPSTPNTEAFF. CDR3 nucleotides: TGTGCCAGCAGCCCCTCGACACCGAACACTGAAGCTTTCTTT.

A word on this clonotype: A read error may be the cause here, since a much bigger clone is one base away. V and J are TRBV7-6 and TRBJ2-3; D remains ambiguous. The CDR3 spans 14 residues. V lost 2 bases to trimming and J lost 3 bases, with 9 bases between them. CDR1 SGHVS and CDR2 FNYEAQ come from the germline V gene. CDR3 region: CASSLPWGTDTQYF. CDR3 sequence (DNA): TGTGCCAGCAGCTTACCGTGGGGTACAGATACGCAGTATTTT.